Listed here are 21 T cell receptor beta chains from one sample, sequenced in a study of blood T cells in healthy people across ages. With a J-beta primer mix and a sample-barcoded 5' primer, a second PCR ran about 6 to 11 cycles. A single record per CDR3 protein comes from TCRdb applying MiXCR to the 5' RACE reads. Here the sample spans fewer than 950,000 distinct CDR3 sequences, roughly 50% being singletons. Sequencing was performed on blood. Receptor source: a man of 80 years or more in good health.

This clonotype came up a few times. The chain has TRBV29-1 and TRBJ2-1; 16 bases are a match to TRBD2. The CDR3 is 16 amino acids. The ends lost 6 bases at V and 9 bases at J; junction bases unmatched: 11. Per the germline V gene, CDR1 is SQVTM and CDR2 is ANQGSEA. The CDR3 is CSVGGLAGGPMAEQFF. The DNA of the CDR3 is TGCAGCGTGGGGGGACTAGCGGGAGGGCCCATGGCTGAGCAGTTCTTC.

V is TRBV27 and J is TRBJ2-4, with 12 bases aligning to TRBD2. The germline V gene encodes CDR1 MNHEY and CDR2 SMNVEV (reference sequence). The CDR3 covers 16 residues. V was pared by 0 bases and J by 13 bases, with 10 bases of the junction left unmatched. The CDR3: CASSLSASGRGGEQYF. The DNA for the CDR3 is TGTGCCAGCAGTTTATCGGCTAGCGGGAGGGGAGGAGAGCAGTACTTC.

Written as DNA, the CDR3 is TGTGCCAGCAGCGTAGGGTGGGCACCAAACTATGGCTACACCTTC. Residues: CASSVGWAPNYGYTF. The rearrangement joins TRBV9 to TRBJ1-2; D unclear. Trimming took off 0 bases at V and 2 bases at J, with 11 bases between the two ends. This CDR3 has 15 residues. Per germline, CDR1 SGDLS and CDR2 YYNGEE.

This clonotype was observed a few times. The chain couples TRBV20-1 to TRBJ2-5, with 10 bases aligning to TRBD2. Trimming took 2 bases from V and 5 from J; bases not matched to a gene: 11. Germline-derived CDR1 and CDR2 are DFQATT and SNEGSKA (reference sequence). The CDR3 runs to 16 residues. The CDR3 DNA follows: TGCAGTGCTAGACCAACCCTAGCGGGAGTCGGGGAGACCCAGTACTTC. Amino acids: CSARPTLAGVGETQYF.

This clonotype came up a few times. The V call is TRBV9, the J call TRBJ2-7, with D possibly being TRBD2 (6 bases). Germline CDR1 reads SGDLS; CDR2 reads YYNGEE. The CDR3 runs to 14 residues. V dropped 5 bases and J dropped 3 bases, with 15 bases sitting between them. The DNA for the CDR3 is TGTGCCAGCAGTGCCGGGGGTCTGAACTACGAGCAGTACTTC. It codes for CASSAGGLNYEQYF.

In its sample, this clonotype was seen once. The genes are TRBV5-1 and TRBJ2-2; TRBD2 aligns across 12 bases. J gave up 7 bases and V 2 bases, and 3 bases lay outside the gene matches. Looked up from germline, CDR1 is SGHRS and CDR2 is YFSETQ. The CDR3 runs 15 residues. DNA for the CDR3: TGCGCCAGCAGCTTAGGACTAGCGGGAATCGGGGAGCTGTTTTTT. Its protein product is CASSLGLAGIGELFF.

The V call is TRBV3-1, the J call TRBJ2-1, with TRBD2 as a possible D gene (5 bases). The CDR3 covers 14 residues. From germline, CDR1 is LGHDT and CDR2 YNNKEL (reference sequence). Deletions cut 8 bases from V and 2 bases from J, with 13 bases between. CDR3 sequence (DNA): TGTGCCAGCGGCCCACAGCGGACCTACAATGAGCAGTTCTTC. This encodes CASGPQRTYNEQFF.

The chain is built from TRBV5-1 and TRBJ1-5, with D perhaps TRBD1 (5 bases). The V gene lost 1 base and the J gene lost 3 bases, with 11 bases spanning the gap. The V gene's germline CDR1 is SGHRS and CDR2 YFSETQ. The CDR3 spans 15 residues. The CDR3 loop is CASSLSAGNNQPQHF. CDR3 DNA: TGCGCCAGCAGCTTGTCGGCAGGGAACAATCAGCCCCAGCATTTT. Looking up the rest from reference TRBV5-1 and TRBJ1-5 gives the full variable domain: KAGVTQTPRYLIKTRGQQVTLSCSPISGHRSVSWYQQTPGQGLQFLFEYFSETQRNKGNFPGRFSGRQFSNSRSEMNVSTLELGDSALYLCASSLSAGNNQPQHFGDGTRLSIL.

The chain combines TRBV7-9 with TRBJ2-5; the D is unclear. CDR1 is SEHNR and CDR2 is FQNEAQ in the germline V gene (reference sequence). This CDR3 is 13 amino acids long. The V end was cut by 7 bases, the J end by 1 base, with 10 bases between. CDR3 DNA sequence: TGTGCCAGCAACAAACAACTCCAAGAGACCCAGTACTTC. It specifies CASNKQLQETQYF.

This clonotype was seen a single time. The V gene is TRBV12-3 or TRBV12-4, the J gene TRBJ1-2, with TRBD1 as a possible D gene (6 bases). The CDR3 sequence is 14 residues long. The germline V and J ends were trimmed by 6 bases and 7 bases, with 18 bases remaining between them. The CDR3 sequence is CASSPSGGQVGYTF. The CDR3, as DNA: TGTGCCAGCAGCCCCAGCGGGGGGCAGGTTGGCTACACCTTC.

This clonotype was seen a few times. The V gene is TRBV6-6, the J gene TRBJ2-5; D is perhaps TRBD1 or TRBD2 (5 bases each). This CDR3 region has 15 residues. The germline CDR1 and CDR2 sequences are MNHNY and SVGAGI (reference sequence). The V and J ends lost 4 bases and 4 bases respectively, with 16 bases between them. In DNA, the CDR3 is TGTGCCAGCAGTTCCCACATCACTAGGGGAGAGACCCAGTACTTC. This gives the protein CASSSHITRGETQYF.

The V call is TRBV18, the J call TRBJ2-6, with TRBD1 as a possible D gene (5 bases). The CDR3 has 19 residues. V lost 4 bases to trimming and J lost 16 bases, with 35 bases between them. Looked up from germline, CDR1 is KGHSH and CDR2 is LQKENI. The CDR3 spells CASSLRGGEGSPGAPRLTF. As DNA, the CDR3 is TGTGCCAGCTCACTTAGAGGTGGCGAAGGGTCTCCTGGGGCCCCCAGGCTGACTTTC.

Here the CDR3 DNA reads TGTGCCAGCAGAAATAGCGGGAGCTCCTACAATGAGCAGTTCTTC. It yields the protein CASRNSGSSYNEQFF. The rearrangement joins TRBV14 to TRBJ2-1; TRBD2 matches 9 bases. This CDR3 comprises 15 residues. After removal of 6 bases from V and 0 bases from J, the junction contained 3 bases not matched to a gene. Germline CDR1 SGHDN, CDR2 FVKESK.

There are a few counts of this clonotype. This chain links TRBV6-5 with TRBJ2-1, with 7 bases fitting TRBD2. The ends lost 8 bases at V and 8 bases at J; junction bases unmatched: 12. Germline assignment: CDR1 MNHEY and CDR2 SVGAGI. This CDR3 contains 14 residues. CDR3 in DNA: TGTGCCAGCTCTCCAGCGGTCCGGGGGGATGAGCAGTTCTTC. It codes for CASSPAVRGDEQFF.

The V call is TRBV12-3 or TRBV12-4, the J call TRBJ1-2; D may be TRBD1 (6 bases). V dropped 10 bases and J dropped 3 bases, with 15 bases sitting between them. The CDR3 extends over 13 amino acids. The CDR3 region is CATGAGVHYGYTF. The CDR3 DNA is TGTGCCACTGGAGCAGGGGTACACTATGGCTACACCTTC.

This clonotype has just a few counts. The chain joins TRBV29-1 to TRBJ2-3, with unresolved D. The V and J ends lost 6 bases and 2 bases respectively, with 6 bases between them. CDR3 length: 11 residues. Germline lookup yields CDR1 SQVTM and CDR2 ANQGSEA. This chain's CDR3 is CSVGPTDTQYF. The CDR3 nucleotides read TGCAGCGTGGGCCCCACAGATACGCAGTATTTT.

The V call is TRBV15, the J call TRBJ2-1; 13 nucleotides line up with TRBD2. With 6 bases clipped from V and 5 bases from J, the junction kept 10 bases outside the gene matches. CDR3 length: 17 residues. CDR1 is LNHNV, CDR2 YYDKDF, per germline (reference sequence). CDR3 protein: CATSGLAGDVSHNEQFF. CDR3 nucleotide sequence: TGTGCCACCAGTGGACTAGCGGGAGACGTTTCTCACAATGAGCAGTTCTTC. Full variable domain (missing parts from reference TRBV15 and TRBJ2-1): DAMVIQNPRYQVTQFGKPVTLSCSQTLNHNVMYWYQQKSSQAPKLLFHYYDKDFNNEADTPDNFQSRRPNTSFCFLDIRSPGLGDTAMYLCATSGLAGDVSHNEQFFGPGTRLTVL.

This rearrangement joins TRBV7-2 to TRBJ1-1; 7 nucleotides align to TRBD1. Germline CDR1 SGHTA, CDR2 FQGNSA. CDR3 length equals 14 residues. Unmatched junction bases numbered 3, after V lost 3 bases and J lost 2 bases. The CDR3 bases are TGTGCCAGCAGCTTGAACAGGGGAAACACTGAAGCTTTCTTT. Protein product: CASSLNRGNTEAFF.

The chain uses TRBV27 and TRBJ2-3, with a tentative D call TRBD1 (6 bases). CDR1 and CDR2 (germline): MNHEY, SMNVEV (reference sequence). Trimming shortened V by 5 bases and J by 14 bases, and 23 bases separated the two germline ends. The CDR3 has 14 amino acids. The DNA of the CDR3 is TGTGCCAGCAGTCCTCAGGGGAAGGCCAGATACGCGTATTTT. Translated, it gives CASSPQGKARYAYF.

The chain carries TRBV12-3 or TRBV12-4 and TRBJ1-5; D gene unclear. The CDR3 covers 13 residues. The V end lost 6 bases, the J end lost 5 bases, and 11 bases lay between the germline ends. The CDR3 sequence: CASSPGMYQPQHF. In nucleotides, the CDR3 is TGTGCCAGCAGCCCTGGGATGTATCAGCCCCAGCATTTT.

This clonotype was counted only a few times. The rearrangement links TRBV7-2 to TRBJ1-2; 9 nucleotides align to TRBD1. The CDR3 contains 16 residues. Losses at the gene ends were 0 bases for V and 4 bases for J; bases not matched to a gene: 6. Per the germline V gene, CDR1 is SGHTA and CDR2 is FQGNSA. DNA of the CDR3: TGTGCCAGCAGCTTAGCAGGACAGGGGCTCCTCTATGGCTACACCTTC. Translation: CASSLAGQGLLYGYTF.